Presented here are 26 T cell receptor beta chains from one specimen sequenced in a study of blood T cell repertoires in COVID-19. Clones were read by immunoSEQ multiplex PCR, and TCRdb kept only the in-frame ones, dropping some. The top ten hold 3% to 4% of the sample, which has about 78,000 clones, around 84% seen once. Sequenced sample: peripheral blood. All receptors derive from a man between 50 and 59 years old with acute or convalescent COVID-19.

The sample holds a few counts of this clone. The genes are TRBV7-9 and TRBJ1-2; 9 positions agree with TRBD1. Trimming cost V 5 bases and J 5 bases; bases outside gene matches: 6. CDR1 SEHNR and CDR2 FQNEAQ come from the germline V gene (reference sequence). This CDR3 spans 14 amino acids. The DNA for the CDR3 is TGTGCCAGCAGCCCGAATGGACAGGGGTATGGCTACACCTTC. Residues: CASSPNGQGYGYTF.

The chain employs TRBV18 and TRBJ1-1; no definite D call. The CDR3 runs to 14 residues. The germline V gene encodes CDR1 KGHSH and CDR2 LQKENI. The ends were cut back, 3 bases at V and 1 base at J, with 9 bases in the middle. The CDR3 loop is CASSPARENTEAFF. CDR3 DNA: TGTGCCAGCTCACCGGCCCGGGAGAACACTGAAGCTTTCTTT.

The V call is TRBV28, the J call TRBJ2-7, with D possibly being TRBD1 (6 bases). V lost 6 bases and J 2 bases, leaving 11 bases between the germline ends. Germline values: CDR1 MDHEN, CDR2 SYDVKM. The CDR3 covers 13 residues. This CDR3 is CASRPGQTYEQYF. In DNA, the CDR3 is TGTGCCAGCAGACCCGGACAGACCTACGAGCAGTACTTC.

The chain links TRBV7-9 to TRBJ1-2; 11 positions agree with TRBD1. The CDR3 length is 12 residues. The V and J ends lost 6 bases and 8 bases, in that order; junction bases with no gene match: 2. CDR1 and CDR2 (germline): SEHNR, FQNEAQ (reference sequence). CDR3 amino acids: CASSWTGGGYTF. Written as DNA, the CDR3 is TGTGCCAGCAGTTGGACAGGGGGCGGCTACACCTTC.

The table lists this clone with a count of one. The chain recombines TRBV9 with TRBJ1-4; the D gene is possibly TRBD1 (6 bases). The V end was cut by 0 bases, the J end by 0 bases, with 9 bases between. Germline V lookup: CDR1 SGDLS, CDR2 YYNGEE. The CDR3 length is 16 residues. CDR3 sequence: CASSVARGATNEKLFF. CDR3 DNA sequence: TGTGCCAGCAGCGTAGCCAGGGGTGCAACTAATGAAAAACTGTTTTTT.

This clone was detected only a few times. This chain links TRBV7-9 with TRBJ1-2, with D possibly being TRBD1 (5 bases). The germline V gene encodes CDR1 SEHNR and CDR2 FQNEAQ (reference sequence). V dropped 4 bases and J dropped 6 bases, with 12 bases sitting between them. This CDR3 spans 13 amino acids. DNA for the CDR3: TGTGCCAGCAGCTACGGGACTGGCAATGGCTACACCTTC. Translated: CASSYGTGNGYTF.

The chain employs TRBV28 and TRBJ2-5; 7 bases line up with TRBD1. Germline-derived CDR1 and CDR2 are MDHEN and SYDVKM. Trimming cost V 7 bases and J 1 base; bases outside gene matches: 6. CDR3 length: 14 residues. CDR3 amino acids: CASKPDRVQETQYF. The CDR3 DNA reads TGTGCCAGCAAACCAGACAGGGTCCAAGAGACCCAGTACTTC.

The rearrangement uses TRBV5-1 and TRBJ1-4; D is unclear. V gave up 4 bases and J gave up 8 bases, with 12 bases separating them. The CDR3 is 13 amino acids. Germline V CDR1 and CDR2: SGHRS, YFSETQ. Here the CDR3 reads CASSARGGEKLFF. The CDR3 nucleotides read TGCGCCAGCAGCGCCCGGGGAGGAGAAAAACTGTTTTTT.

V and J are TRBV3-1 (or the pseudogene TRBV3-2) and TRBJ2-3; 11 positions match TRBD2. The CDR3 covers 15 residues. Germline V lookup: CDR1 LGHDT, CDR2 YNNKEL (reference sequence). Losses at the gene ends were 4 bases for V and 3 bases for J; bases not matched to a gene: 3. The CDR3 is CASSPIAGGTDTQYF. CDR3 DNA: TGTGCCAGCAGCCCGATAGCGGGGGGGACAGATACGCAGTATTTT.

V usage is TRBV19 and J usage is TRBJ2-7, with 9 bases fitting TRBD1. The CDR3 sequence is 16 residues long. Trimming cost V 4 bases and J 2 bases; bases outside gene matches: 9. CDR1 is LNHDA, CDR2 SQIVND, per germline (reference sequence). The CDR3: CASSSMGTGFTYEQYF. The CDR3 DNA sequence: TGTGCCAGTAGTAGTATGGGGACAGGGTTTACCTACGAGCAGTACTTC.

The chain employs TRBV12-3 or TRBV12-4 and TRBJ2-7, with D possibly matching TRBD1 (5 bases). Trimming shortened V by 3 bases and J by 6 bases, and 12 bases separated the two germline ends. The CDR3 sequence is 13 residues long. CDR3 loop: CASSFQGTSEQYF. CDR3 in DNA: TGTGCCAGCAGTTTCCAGGGAACGAGCGAGCAGTACTTC.

The chain is built from TRBV23-1 and TRBJ1-1, with a weak D call TRBD1 (6 bases). TRBV23-1 is treated as an ORF (open reading frame) with a function not yet certain. The V gene lost 7 bases and the J gene lost 0 bases, with 24 bases spanning the gap. This CDR3 has 18 residues. Here the CDR3 reads CASNPLDSARGVNTEAFF. CDR3 DNA: TGCGCCAGCAATCCCCTGGACAGCGCCCGAGGGGTGAACACTGAAGCTTTCTTT.

The rearrangement joins TRBV3-1 (or the pseudogene TRBV3-2) to TRBJ2-5; D not certain. Trimming removed 0 bases at V and 2 bases at J, with 7 bases between. The CDR3 totals 14 residues. Germline loops: CDR1 LGHDT, CDR2 YNNKEL (reference sequence). As DNA, the CDR3 is TGTGCCAGCAGCCAAGACCCTCTACAAGAGACCCAGTACTTC. Protein: CASSQDPLQETQYF.

The chain joins TRBV5-1 to TRBJ1-1; tentative D call: TRBD1 (5 bases). This CDR3 has 14 residues. Germline assignment: CDR1 SGHRS and CDR2 YFSETQ. Trimming removed 1 base at V and 5 bases at J, with 12 bases between. The CDR3 DNA is TGCGCCAGCAGCTTGATCCCCAAGGGGACTGAAGCTTTCTTT. This translates into CASSLIPKGTEAFF.

The chain couples TRBV4-3 to TRBJ2-1; possible D gene TRBD2, 6 bases. The germline CDR1 and CDR2 sequences are LGHNA and YSLEER. The CDR3 extends over 15 amino acids. V was pared by 4 bases and J by 3 bases, with 13 bases between. In nucleotides, the CDR3 is TGCGCCAGCAGCCGCCTACTAGCCGACTACAATGAGCAGTTCTTC. It specifies CASSRLLADYNEQFF.

This clone has a single count. The chain recombines TRBV18 with TRBJ1-5; 7 nucleotides match TRBD1. J gave up 6 bases and V 2 bases, and 4 bases lay outside the gene matches. The CDR3 is made up of 14 amino acids. CDR1 and CDR2 from the germline V gene are KGHSH and LQKENI. The CDR3 nucleotides are TGTGCCAGCTCACCATCGCAGGGGGGTCAGCCCCAGCATTTT. Translation gives CASSPSQGGQPQHF. Drawing the rest from reference TRBV18 and TRBJ1-5, the complete variable domain is NAGVMQNPRHLVRRRGQEARLRCSPMKGHSHVYWYRQLPEEGLKFMVYLQKENIIDESGMPKERFSAEFPKEGPSILRIQQVVRGDSAAYFCASSPSQGGQPQHFGDGTRLSIL.

The V call is TRBV27, the J call TRBJ1-2; the match to TRBD1 covers 9 bases. The germline CDR1 and CDR2 sequences are MNHEY and SMNVEV (reference sequence). The V gene end was trimmed by 7 bases and the J gene end by 2 bases; junction bases not matched to a gene: 8. The CDR3 sequence is 15 residues long. In DNA, the CDR3 is TGTGCCAGCACCCCTCGGGACAGGGTAAACTATGGCTACACCTTC. Residues: CASTPRDRVNYGYTF.

This clone appeared once. This chain joins TRBV7-2 and TRBJ2-3; D not certain. Trimming pared 7 bases from V and 1 base from J, leaving 9 bases between. This CDR3 comprises 13 residues. Germline lookup yields CDR1 SGHTA and CDR2 FQGNSA. This CDR3 reads CASTRRGTDTQYF. Here the CDR3 DNA reads TGTGCCAGCACCCGCCGGGGCACAGATACGCAGTATTTT. Looking up the rest from reference TRBV7-2 and TRBJ2-3 gives the full variable domain: GAGVSQSPSNKVTEKGKDVELRCDPISGHTALYWYRQSLGQGLEFLIYFQGNSAPDKSGLPSDRFSAERTGGSVSTLTIQRTQQEDSAVYLCASTRRGTDTQYFGPGTRLTVL.

J is TRBJ1-5 and V is TRBV5-6; no clear D gene. The CDR3 has 14 amino acids. V lost 0 bases and J 4 bases, leaving 8 bases between the germline ends. Germline V gene lookup returns CDR1 SGHDT and CDR2 YYEEEE. In nucleotides, the CDR3 is TGTGCCAGCAGCTTGGGCCAGACTAATCAGCCCCAGCATTTT. Its translation is CASSLGQTNQPQHF.

This chain connects TRBV18 to TRBJ1-4, with D maybe TRBD1 (6 bases). The CDR3 contains 17 residues. V was clipped by 0 bases and J by 4 bases, with 15 bases between them. Germline loops: CDR1 KGHSH, CDR2 LQKENI. The CDR3 loop reads CASSPPQSGQVNEKLFF. The CDR3 DNA sequence: TGTGCCAGCTCACCACCGCAATCGGGACAAGTTAATGAAAAACTGTTTTTT. The variable domain in full, completed from reference TRBV18 and TRBJ1-4, reads NAGVMQNPRHLVRRRGQEARLRCSPMKGHSHVYWYRQLPEEGLKFMVYLQKENIIDESGMPKERFSAEFPKEGPSILRIQQVVRGDSAAYFCASSPPQSGQVNEKLFFGSGTQLSVL.

This clone was seen a single time. The genes are TRBV7-9 and TRBJ2-2; D might be TRBD2 (6 bases). Germline values: CDR1 SEHNR, CDR2 FQNEAQ (reference sequence). The V end lost 1 base, the J end lost 3 bases, and 12 bases lay between the germline ends. The CDR3 spans 16 residues. CDR3 protein: CASSLGAGKYTGELFF. The CDR3 DNA sequence: TGTGCCAGCAGCTTAGGGGCGGGGAAGTACACCGGGGAGCTGTTTTTT.

V is TRBV19 and J is TRBJ2-1; 8 bases line up with TRBD1. Germline values: CDR1 LNHDA, CDR2 SQIVND (reference sequence). The CDR3 length is 15 residues. The ends lost 3 bases at V and 0 bases at J; junction bases unmatched: 1. The DNA for the CDR3 is TGTGCCAGTAGTATGGGGACAGGCTCCTACAATGAGCAGTTCTTC. Encoded protein: CASSMGTGSYNEQFF.

This clone has only a few counts. The chain joins TRBV4-3 to TRBJ1-4; 9 nucleotides match TRBD1. Germline CDR1 and CDR2: LGHNA and YSLEER. The CDR3 is 16 amino acids. The J segment lost 10 bases and the V segment lost 1 base, leaving 10 bases of the junction unmatched. The CDR3 region is CASSQGGTGSVGKLFF. Here the CDR3 DNA reads TGCGCCAGCAGCCAAGGCGGGACAGGGTCTGTCGGAAAACTGTTTTTT.

V usage is TRBV7-2 and J usage is TRBJ2-3; 7 bases line up with TRBD2. Germline CDR1 SGHTA, CDR2 FQGNSA. V shed 3 bases, J shed 1 base, and the junction held 7 bases outside the gene matches. The CDR3 runs to 16 residues. The CDR3 region has the DNA TGTGCCAGCAGCTTTACGTTGGCGGGGGGCACAGATACGCAGTATTTT. This encodes CASSFTLAGGTDTQYF.

V is TRBV28 and J is TRBJ2-7, with a possible D match to TRBD2 (5 bases). V was pared by 8 bases and J by 1 base, with 12 bases between. Germline loops: CDR1 MDHEN, CDR2 SYDVKM. The CDR3 has 13 residues. The CDR3 DNA follows: TGTGCCAGCGGAGCTAGCCCTTCCTACGAGCAGTACTTC. Protein sequence: CASGASPSYEQYF.

The J gene is TRBJ2-2, the V gene TRBV15; D ambiguous. CDR1 and CDR2 (germline): LNHNV, YYDKDF (reference sequence). This CDR3 is built from 12 residues. V lost 1 base, J lost 9 bases, and 6 bases lay in between. The CDR3 nucleotides read TGTGCCACCAGCAGAGGCGAACGGGAGCTGTTTTTT. Translation: CATSRGERELFF.